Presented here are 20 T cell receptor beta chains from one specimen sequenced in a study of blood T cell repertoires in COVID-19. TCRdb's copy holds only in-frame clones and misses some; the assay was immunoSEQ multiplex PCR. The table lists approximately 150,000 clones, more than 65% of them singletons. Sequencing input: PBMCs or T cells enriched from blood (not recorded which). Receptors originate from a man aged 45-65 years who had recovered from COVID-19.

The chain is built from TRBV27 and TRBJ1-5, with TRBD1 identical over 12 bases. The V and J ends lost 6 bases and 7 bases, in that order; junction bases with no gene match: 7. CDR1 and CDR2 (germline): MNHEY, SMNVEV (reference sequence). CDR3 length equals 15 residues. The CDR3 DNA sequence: TGTGCCAGCAGACGGGACAGGGGGCCAGGGCAGCCCCAGCATTTT. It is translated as CASRRDRGPGQPQHF.

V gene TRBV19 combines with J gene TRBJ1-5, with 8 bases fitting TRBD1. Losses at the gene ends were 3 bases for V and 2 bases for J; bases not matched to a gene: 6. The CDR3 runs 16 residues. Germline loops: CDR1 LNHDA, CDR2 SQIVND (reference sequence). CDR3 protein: CASSMLWGQGNQPQHF. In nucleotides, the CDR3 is TGTGCCAGTAGTATGTTATGGGGACAGGGCAATCAGCCCCAGCATTTT.

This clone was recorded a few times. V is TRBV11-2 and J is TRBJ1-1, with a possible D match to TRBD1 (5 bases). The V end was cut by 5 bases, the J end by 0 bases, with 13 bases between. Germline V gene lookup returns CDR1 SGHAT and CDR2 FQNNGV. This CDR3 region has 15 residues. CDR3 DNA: TGTGCCAGCAGCCCCTCACAGGTCATGAACACTGAAGCTTTCTTT. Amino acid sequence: CASSPSQVMNTEAFF.

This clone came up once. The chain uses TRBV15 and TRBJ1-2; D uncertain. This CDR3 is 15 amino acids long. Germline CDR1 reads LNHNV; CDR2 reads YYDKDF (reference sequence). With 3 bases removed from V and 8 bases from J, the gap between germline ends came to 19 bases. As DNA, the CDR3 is TGTGCCACCAGCAGGGCCGGAGGGAGGGCTCGGGGCTACACCTTC. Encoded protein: CATSRAGGRARGYTF.

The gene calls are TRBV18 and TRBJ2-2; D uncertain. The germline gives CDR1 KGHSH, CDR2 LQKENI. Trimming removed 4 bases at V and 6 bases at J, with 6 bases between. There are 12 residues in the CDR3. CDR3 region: CASSLRAGELFF. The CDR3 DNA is TGTGCCAGCTCACTTCGCGCCGGGGAGCTGTTTTTT.

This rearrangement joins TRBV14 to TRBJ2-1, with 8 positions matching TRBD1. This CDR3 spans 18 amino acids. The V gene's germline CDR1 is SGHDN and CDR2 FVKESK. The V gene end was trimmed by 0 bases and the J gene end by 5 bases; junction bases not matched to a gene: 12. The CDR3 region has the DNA TGTGCCAGCAGCCAAGATTTGAGGACAGGGAAGAGAGACAATGAGCAGTTCTTC. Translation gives CASSQDLRTGKRDNEQFF.

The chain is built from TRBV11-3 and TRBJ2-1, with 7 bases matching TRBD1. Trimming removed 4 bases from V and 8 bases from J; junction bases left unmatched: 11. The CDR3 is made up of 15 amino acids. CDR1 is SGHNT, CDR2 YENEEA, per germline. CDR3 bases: TGTGCCAGCAGCTATGGACAGGTTAGTGGGGATGAGCAGTTCTTC. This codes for CASSYGQVSGDEQFF.

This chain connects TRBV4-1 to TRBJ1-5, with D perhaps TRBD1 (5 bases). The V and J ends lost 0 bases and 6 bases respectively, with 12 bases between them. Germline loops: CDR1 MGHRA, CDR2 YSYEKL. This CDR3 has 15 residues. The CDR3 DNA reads TGCGCCAGCAGCCAAGAGAATTCAGGGTTTCAGCCCCAGCATTTT. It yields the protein CASSQENSGFQPQHF.

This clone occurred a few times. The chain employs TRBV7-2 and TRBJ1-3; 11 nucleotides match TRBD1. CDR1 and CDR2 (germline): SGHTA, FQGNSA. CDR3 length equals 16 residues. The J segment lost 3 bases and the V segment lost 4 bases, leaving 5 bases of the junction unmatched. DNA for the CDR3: TGTGCCAGCAGCTCCAGTGGGACAGGGGGTGGAAACACCATATATTTT. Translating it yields CASSSSGTGGGNTIYF.

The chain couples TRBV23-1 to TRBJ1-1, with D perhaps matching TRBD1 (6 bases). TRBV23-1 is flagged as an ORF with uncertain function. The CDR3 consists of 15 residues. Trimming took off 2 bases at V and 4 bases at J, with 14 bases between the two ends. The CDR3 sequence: CASSQQGLTGTEAFF. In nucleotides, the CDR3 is TGCGCCAGCAGTCAACAGGGGTTGACAGGCACTGAAGCTTTCTTT.

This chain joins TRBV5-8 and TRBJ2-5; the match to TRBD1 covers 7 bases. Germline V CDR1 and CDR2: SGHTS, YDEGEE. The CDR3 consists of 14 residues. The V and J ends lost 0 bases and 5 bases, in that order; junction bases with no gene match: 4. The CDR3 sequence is CASSLGQGRETQYF. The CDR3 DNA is TGTGCCAGCAGCTTGGGACAGGGCAGGGAGACCCAGTACTTC. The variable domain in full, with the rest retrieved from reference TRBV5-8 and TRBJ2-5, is EAGVTQSPTHLIKTRGQQATLRCSPISGHTSVYWYQQALGLGLQFLLWYDEGEERNRGNFPPRFSGRQFPNYSSELNVNALELEDSALYLCASSLGQGRETQYFGPGTRLLVL.

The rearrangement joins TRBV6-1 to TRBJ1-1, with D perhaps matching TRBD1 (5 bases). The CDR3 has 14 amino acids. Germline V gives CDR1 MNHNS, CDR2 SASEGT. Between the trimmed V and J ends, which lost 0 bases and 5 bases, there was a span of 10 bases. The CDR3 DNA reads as TGTGCCAGCAGTGAAGCTCAGGGTTATACTGAAGCTTTCTTT. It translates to CASSEAQGYTEAFF.

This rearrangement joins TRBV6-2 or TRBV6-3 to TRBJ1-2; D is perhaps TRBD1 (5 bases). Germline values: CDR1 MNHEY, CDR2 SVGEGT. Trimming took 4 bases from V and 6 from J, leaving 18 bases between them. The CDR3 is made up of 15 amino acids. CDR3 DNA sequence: TGTGCCAGCAGTTCTCTCTGGCTTTTAGGGGATGGCTACACCTTC. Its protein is CASSSLWLLGDGYTF.

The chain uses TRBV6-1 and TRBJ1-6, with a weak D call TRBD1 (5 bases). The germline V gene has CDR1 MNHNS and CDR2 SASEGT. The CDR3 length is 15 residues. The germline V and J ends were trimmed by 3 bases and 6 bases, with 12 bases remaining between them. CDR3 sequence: CASSDQAGFNSPLHF. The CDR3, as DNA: TGTGCCAGCAGTGACCAGGCAGGGTTTAATTCACCCCTCCACTTT.

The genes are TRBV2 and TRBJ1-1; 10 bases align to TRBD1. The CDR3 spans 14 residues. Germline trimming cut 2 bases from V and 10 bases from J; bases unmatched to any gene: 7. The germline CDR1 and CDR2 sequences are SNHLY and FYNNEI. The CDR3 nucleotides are TGTGCCAGCAGTGAAACTTGGGGACAGGGGAGAGCTTTCTTT. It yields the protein CASSETWGQGRAFF.

CDR3 residues: CASSKGLAQTDTQYF. CDR3 nucleotides: TGTGCCAGCAGCAAGGGACTAGCCCAAACAGATACGCAGTATTTT. The rearrangement joins TRBV11-3 to TRBJ2-3, with TRBD2 matching over 9 bases. J gave up 3 bases and V 5 bases, and 6 bases lay outside the gene matches. The CDR3 consists of 15 residues. The germline V gene encodes CDR1 SGHNT and CDR2 YENEEA.

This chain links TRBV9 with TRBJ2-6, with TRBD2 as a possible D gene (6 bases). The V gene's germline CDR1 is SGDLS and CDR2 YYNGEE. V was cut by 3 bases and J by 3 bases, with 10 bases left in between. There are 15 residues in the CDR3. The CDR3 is CASSGEGGGANVLTF. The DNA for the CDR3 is TGTGCCAGCAGCGGAGAGGGAGGTGGGGCCAACGTCCTGACTTTC.

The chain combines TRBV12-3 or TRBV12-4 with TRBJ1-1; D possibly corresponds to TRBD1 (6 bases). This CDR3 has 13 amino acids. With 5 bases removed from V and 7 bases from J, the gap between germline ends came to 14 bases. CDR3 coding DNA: TGTGCCAGCAGTCTAGTAGGGGGGGATGAAGCTTTCTTT. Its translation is CASSLVGGDEAFF.

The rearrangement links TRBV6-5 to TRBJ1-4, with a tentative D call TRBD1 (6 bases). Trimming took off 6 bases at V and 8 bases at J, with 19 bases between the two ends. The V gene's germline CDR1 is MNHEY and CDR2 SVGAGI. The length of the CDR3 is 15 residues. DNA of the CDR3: TGTGCCAGCAGCCAGGGACAAGTCTATCGAGAAAAACTGTTTTTT. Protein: CASSQGQVYREKLFF.

CDR3 coding DNA: TGTGCCAGCACCCCGGGGACAGGGGGCCTCACTGAAGCTTTCTTT. Protein: CASTPGTGGLTEAFF. J is TRBJ1-1 and V is TRBV2; 12 bases agree with TRBD1. Trimming at V came to 7 bases and at J to 4 bases, leaving 7 bases not matched to a gene. The CDR3 loop spans 15 amino acids. Germline values: CDR1 SNHLY, CDR2 FYNNEI.